This T cell receptor (beta chain) was obtained from a study of cytomegalovirus exposure and HLA in healthy donors. About this clone itself: Its antigen is not known.

The study ran its PCR with 60 Vbeta and 13 Jbeta primers. Assay: immunoSEQ multiplex PCR; the TCRdb copy retains only in-frame clones and omits some. Among more than 95,000 clones listed, less than 85% were seen once. General study results and limits: The majority of CMV-associated TCR beta chains were reported as apparently HLA-restricted in a later analysis. A cluster of highly shared sequence variants was likely a sequencing artifact.

The CDR3 covers 14 residues. Germline trimming cut 4 bases from V and 4 bases from J; bases unmatched to any gene: 3. Germline V gene lookup returns CDR1 LGHNT and CDR2 FRNRAP. This receptor was taken from a young man in good health and CMV-seropositive. The specimen sequenced was PBMCs. This sequence joins TRBV12-5 and TRBJ2-7; TRBD1 matches at 11 bases. CDR3 amino acids: CASGWDRGVYEQYF. As DNA, the CDR3 is TGTGCTAGTGGTTGGGACAGGGGGGTATACGAGCAGTACTTC.